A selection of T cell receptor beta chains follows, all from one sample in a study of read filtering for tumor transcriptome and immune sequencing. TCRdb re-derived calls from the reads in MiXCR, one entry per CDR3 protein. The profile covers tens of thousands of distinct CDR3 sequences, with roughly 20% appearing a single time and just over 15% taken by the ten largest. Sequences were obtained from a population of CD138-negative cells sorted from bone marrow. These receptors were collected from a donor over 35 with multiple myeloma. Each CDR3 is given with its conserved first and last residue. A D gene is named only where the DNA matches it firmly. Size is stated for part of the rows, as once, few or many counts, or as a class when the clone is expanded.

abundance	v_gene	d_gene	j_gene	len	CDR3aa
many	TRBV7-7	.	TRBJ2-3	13	CASSLQGTDTQYF
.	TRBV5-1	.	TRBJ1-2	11	CASSGFYGYTF
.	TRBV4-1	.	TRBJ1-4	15	CASSQGPTLRGKLFF
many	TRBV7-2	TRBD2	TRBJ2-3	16	CASSPVGGGLTDTQYF
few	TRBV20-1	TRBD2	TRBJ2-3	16	CSATSRGLGSTDTQYF
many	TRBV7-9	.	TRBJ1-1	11	CASSYGSEAFF
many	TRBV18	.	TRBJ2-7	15	CASSPRSGESYEQYF
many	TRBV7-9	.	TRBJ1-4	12	CASSSQTRPLFF
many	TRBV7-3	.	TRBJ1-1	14	CASSLGPWETEAFF
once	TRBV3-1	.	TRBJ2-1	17	CASSQDDSGMDDNEQFF
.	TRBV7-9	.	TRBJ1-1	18	CASGLRRGRYGVNTEAFF
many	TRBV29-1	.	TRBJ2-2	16	CSVLTYMKENTGELFF
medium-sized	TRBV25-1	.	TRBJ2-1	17	CASSVGGTVSSYNEQFF
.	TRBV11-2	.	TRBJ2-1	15	CASSTGAHRREEQFF
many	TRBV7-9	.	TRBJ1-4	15	CASSFIREANEKLLF
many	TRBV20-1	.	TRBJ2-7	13	CSASRQHLYEQYF
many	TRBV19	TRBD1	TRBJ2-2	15	CASSSGTGVTGELFF
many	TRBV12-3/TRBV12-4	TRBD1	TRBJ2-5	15	CASSFSGTAQETQYF
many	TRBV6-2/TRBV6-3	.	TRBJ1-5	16	CASSSPGRQANQPQHF
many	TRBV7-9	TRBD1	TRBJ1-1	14	CASSSDRGVTEAFF
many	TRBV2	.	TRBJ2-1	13	CASTPSPKGEQFF
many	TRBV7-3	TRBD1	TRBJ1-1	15	CASREQAGGSAEAFF
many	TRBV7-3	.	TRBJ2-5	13	CASSPPGGETQYF
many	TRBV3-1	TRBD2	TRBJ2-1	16	CASSHLAGGGNNEQFF
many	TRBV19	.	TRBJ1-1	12	CASSYKVSEAFF
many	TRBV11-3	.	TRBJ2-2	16	CASSLVGGQNTGELFF
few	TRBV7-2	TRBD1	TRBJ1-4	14	CASSPDRGHEKLFF
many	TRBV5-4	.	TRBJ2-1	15	CASSLARTLGNEQFF
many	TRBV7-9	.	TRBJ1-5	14	CASSQGRKDQPQHF
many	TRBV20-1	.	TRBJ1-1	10	CSASWGEAFF
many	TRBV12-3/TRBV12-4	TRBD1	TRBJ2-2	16	CASSSPGQGSPGELFF
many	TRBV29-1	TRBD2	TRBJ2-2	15	CSVELAGANTGELFF
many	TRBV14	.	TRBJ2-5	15	CASSPGFGYQETQYF
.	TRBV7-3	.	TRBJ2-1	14	CTSSLGQTYSEQFF
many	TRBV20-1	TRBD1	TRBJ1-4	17	CSADNRDRTTAREKLFF
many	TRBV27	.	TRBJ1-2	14	CASSPSTANYGYTF
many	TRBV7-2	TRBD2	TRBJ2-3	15	CASSDWGGVQDTQYF
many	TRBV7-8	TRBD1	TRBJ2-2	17	CASSYGGTGGGTGELFF
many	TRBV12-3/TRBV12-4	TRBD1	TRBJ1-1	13	CASRGPGTAEAFF
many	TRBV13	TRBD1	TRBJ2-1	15	CASSQSGQGRNEQFF
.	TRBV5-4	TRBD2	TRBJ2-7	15	CASSFSSGGPYEQYF
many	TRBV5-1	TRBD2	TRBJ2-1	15	CASSRASGRANEQFF
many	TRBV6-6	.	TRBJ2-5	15	CASSYSWQSRGSQYF
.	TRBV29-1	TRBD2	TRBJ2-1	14	CSCLRENSYNEQFF
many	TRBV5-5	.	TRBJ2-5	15	CASSLAWGGQETQYF